The 14 T cell receptor beta chains below were found in one sample sequenced in a study of glioma-infiltrating T cells. Amplification of TCR alpha and beta CDR3 regions from RNA used iRepertoire nested multiplex PCR. TCRdb called the multiplex PCR reads again in MiXCR, with one record for every CDR3 protein. This table holds about 89,000 distinct CDR3 sequences, roughly 23% found once. The sample comprised glioma tissue, nonneoplastic brain tissue, or PBMCs (not recorded which). The receptors here all came from a human donor with low-grade glioma or glioblastoma, undergoing nonglioma brain surgery, or in good health (not recorded which).

This clonotype was counted ten times or more. This chain uses TRBV6-6 with TRBJ2-7; D tentatively reads TRBD1 or TRBD2 (6 bases each). Trimming shortened V by 2 bases and J by 6 bases, and 11 bases separated the two germline ends. The CDR3 extends over 13 amino acids. The germline V gene has CDR1 MNHNY and CDR2 SVGAGI (reference sequence). In DNA, the CDR3 is TGTGCCAGCAGTTACCCCCCGGGGGCCGAGCAGTACTTC. This gives the protein CASSYPPGAEQYF.

This clonotype was detected ten times or more. V is TRBV20-1 and J is TRBJ2-7; TRBD2 matches 10 bases. V gave up 0 bases and J gave up 6 bases; unmatched junction bases: 8. CDR1 and CDR2 from the germline V gene are DFQATT and SNEGSKA (reference sequence). This CDR3 has 15 amino acids. This CDR3 is CSARDPASGGAEQYF. CDR3 sequence (DNA): TGCAGTGCTAGAGATCCTGCCAGCGGGGGGGCCGAGCAGTACTTC.

This clonotype was observed many times. The chain carries TRBV6-6 and TRBJ2-3; D gene unclear. The germline V and J ends were trimmed by 2 bases and 2 bases, with 5 bases remaining between them. The CDR3 contains 13 residues. Germline V gene sequence: CDR1 MNHNY, CDR2 SVGAGI (reference sequence). CDR3 bases: TGTGCCAGCAGTTACCAGCACACAGATACGCAGTATTTT. Protein sequence: CASSYQHTDTQYF.

The gene calls are TRBV11-2 and TRBJ1-6; D not certain. Germline assignment: CDR1 SGHAT and CDR2 FQNNGV. The CDR3 runs 13 residues. V shed 5 bases and J shed 2 bases, with 4 bases lying between them. CDR3 sequence reads: CASSPPYNSPLHF. CDR3 DNA sequence: TGTGCCAGCAGCCCCCCCTATAATTCACCCCTCCACTTT.

The chain recombines TRBV7-9 with TRBJ1-2; 10 bases match TRBD1. CDR1 SEHNR and CDR2 FQNEAQ come from the germline V gene (reference sequence). Trimming removed 5 bases from V and 0 bases from J; junction bases left unmatched: 6. The length of the CDR3 is 16 residues. The CDR3 DNA sequence: TGTGCCAGCAGCGAGGGACAGGGGCGGACTAACTATGGCTACACCTTC. Its translation is CASSEGQGRTNYGYTF.

This sequence joins TRBV7-6 and TRBJ1-1; 7 nucleotides agree with TRBD1. This CDR3 region has 16 residues. V shed 2 bases, J shed 1 base, and the junction held 7 bases outside the gene matches. Germline CDR1 and CDR2: SGHVS and FNYEAQ. As DNA, the CDR3 is TGTGCCAGCAGCTTACCCCGGACAGGTCAGAACACTGAAGCTTTCTTT. Translation: CASSLPRTGQNTEAFF.

The sample holds a few counts of this clonotype. V and J are TRBV4-1 and TRBJ1-2, with a tentative D call TRBD1 (5 bases). The CDR3 is 14 amino acids. Deletions cut 3 bases from V and 6 bases from J, with 14 bases between. From germline, CDR1 is MGHRA and CDR2 YSYEKL. CDR3 residues: CASSQPPGTNGYTF. The CDR3 bases are TGCGCCAGCAGCCAGCCTCCCGGGACGAATGGCTACACCTTC.

This clonotype was counted many times. This sequence joins TRBV20-1 and TRBJ1-2; D perhaps matches TRBD1 (6 bases). The CDR3 spans 12 residues. CDR1 DFQATT and CDR2 SNEGSKA come from the germline V gene (reference sequence). Deletions cut 3 bases from V and 10 bases from J, with 15 bases between. The CDR3 DNA follows: TGCAGTGCTAGTTTACAGGGTTTTGACTACACCTTC. Translating it yields CSASLQGFDYTF.

This clonotype was found many times. This chain connects TRBV6-1 to TRBJ2-7; tentative D call: TRBD1 (6 bases). The CDR3 covers 15 residues. From germline, CDR1 is MNHNS and CDR2 SASEGT. Trimming shortened V by 6 bases and J by 0 bases, and 15 bases separated the two germline ends. The CDR3 region has the DNA TGTGCCAGCAGCAATCCCCGACAGGTCTCCTACGAGCAGTACTTC. Its translation is CASSNPRQVSYEQYF.

Written as DNA, the CDR3 is TGCAGCGTCCTCAAGTTAGCCCGAACTACCTACGAGCAGTACTTC. Translated, it gives CSVLKLARTTYEQYF. This chain joins TRBV29-1 and TRBJ2-7, with unresolved D. The ends were cut back, 6 bases at V and 2 bases at J, with 20 bases in the middle. Germline V gene data show CDR1 as SQVTM and CDR2 as ANQGSEA. The length of the CDR3 is 15 residues.

In this sample, this clonotype turned up many times. This rearrangement joins TRBV19 to TRBJ2-3; 9 bases map to TRBD2. Germline assignment: CDR1 LNHDA and CDR2 SQIVND (reference sequence). V was pared by 5 bases and J by 2 bases, with 5 bases of the junction left unmatched. The CDR3 loop spans 15 amino acids. The CDR3 bases are TGTGCCAGTAGTGAGACTAGCGGAGACACAGATACGCAGTATTTT. Its protein is CASSETSGDTDTQYF.

There are many counts of this clonotype. The CDR3 DNA is TGCAGTGCTAGAAGGGGGCTTTCTGAAGCTTTCTTT. Translated, it gives CSARRGLSEAFF. V usage is TRBV20-1 and J usage is TRBJ1-1; 7 nucleotides match TRBD1. Unmatched junction bases numbered 3, after V lost 2 bases and J lost 6 bases. Germline assignment: CDR1 DFQATT and CDR2 SNEGSKA (reference sequence). CDR3 length: 12 residues.

This clonotype has a count of ten or more. The chain recombines TRBV6-1 with TRBJ2-5, with 8 bases fitting TRBD2. CDR3 length equals 16 residues. The junction had 11 bases not matched to a gene; V was cut back by 5 bases and J by 3 bases. In germline, CDR1 is MNHNS, CDR2 SASEGT. The CDR3 coding sequence is TGTGCCAGCAGTTACTGGTCGGGGGGGCCGAAAGAGACCCAGTACTTC. Protein product: CASSYWSGGPKETQYF.

The V and J genes are TRBV29-1 and TRBJ1-3; D unresolved. The germline V and J ends were trimmed by 7 bases and 9 bases, with 16 bases remaining between them. The CDR3 consists of 12 residues. The germline V gene has CDR1 SQVTM and CDR2 ANQGSEA. This CDR3 reads CSACREIGTIYF. The CDR3 nucleotides read TGCAGCGCCTGTCGGGAGATCGGCACCATATATTTT.